These 27 T cell receptor beta chains came from one sample sequenced in a study of blood T cell repertoires in COVID-19. The protocol was immunoSEQ multiplex PCR, while the TCRdb copy is restricted to in-frame clones and leaves out a portion. The table has about 52,000 clones, roughly 88% seen once. Sequenced sample: peripheral blood. The receptors were sampled from a human donor in a cohort sampled during active COVID-19.

The V gene is TRBV10-3, the J gene TRBJ2-7; 12 nucleotides align to TRBD2. Losses at the gene ends were 2 bases for V and 5 bases for J; bases not matched to a gene: 7. Germline V gene data show CDR1 as ENHRY and CDR2 as SYGVKD. The CDR3 extends over 16 amino acids. The CDR3 loop is CAISEEGTSGFHEQYF. CDR3 DNA sequence: TGTGCCATCAGTGAGGAAGGGACTAGCGGGTTCCACGAGCAGTACTTC.

This clone was seen just once. This rearrangement joins TRBV7-8 to TRBJ2-7; D is undetermined. The CDR3 contains 13 residues. V was shortened by 1 base and J by 0 bases, with 4 bases between the two germline ends. Germline lookup yields CDR1 SGHVS and CDR2 FQNEAQ. The CDR3 DNA reads as TGTGCCAGCAGCTTAGGGCCCTCCTACGAGCAGTACTTC. Protein: CASSLGPSYEQYF.

The chain has TRBV18 and TRBJ2-7, with 11 bases identical to TRBD2. The CDR3 sequence is 15 residues long. Germline V lookup: CDR1 KGHSH, CDR2 LQKENI. The trim removed 2 bases at V and 5 bases at J, leaving 5 bases unmatched. Here the CDR3 DNA reads TGTGCCAGCTCACCAAACGGACTAGCGGGCGACGAGCAGTACTTC. This encodes CASSPNGLAGDEQYF.

The rearrangement joins TRBV6-4 to TRBJ2-5; 14 bases fit TRBD2. This CDR3 has 19 amino acids. Per germline, CDR1 MRHNA and CDR2 SNTAGT. After removal of 2 bases from V and 5 bases from J, the junction contained 13 bases not matched to a gene. CDR3 nucleotide sequence: TGTGCCAGCAGTGACCATGGGACTAGCGGGAGCTACAAGGGGGAGACCCAGTACTTC. This sequence encodes CASSDHGTSGSYKGETQYF.

The chain is built from TRBV5-1 and TRBJ2-1; 7 bases agree with TRBD1. Germline CDR1 SGHRS, CDR2 YFSETQ. This CDR3 comprises 14 residues. J lost 4 bases, V lost 5 bases, and 6 bases had no gene match. The CDR3 DNA sequence: TGCGCCAGCAGACAAGGGACAGATTACAATGAGCAGTTCTTC. Its translation is CASRQGTDYNEQFF.

The V and J genes are TRBV29-1 and TRBJ2-1, with 7 nucleotides matching TRBD1. The CDR3 is 13 amino acids. Germline values: CDR1 SQVTM, CDR2 ANQGSEA. The V segment lost 7 bases and the J segment 3 bases; nucleotides outside the gene matches: 6. CDR3 sequence (DNA): TGCAGCGCTAGGGGGCAGGGCTACAATGAGCAGTTCTTC. Residues: CSARGQGYNEQFF.

The chain is built from TRBV11-2 and TRBJ2-3; 8 bases match TRBD1. Germline loops: CDR1 SGHAT, CDR2 FQNNGV. The CDR3 contains 15 residues. V lost 5 bases to trimming and J lost 2 bases; unmatched junction nucleotides: 6. This CDR3 is CASSVDRANTDTQYF. CDR3 DNA sequence: TGTGCCAGCAGCGTGGACAGGGCCAACACAGATACGCAGTATTTT.

The V gene is TRBV5-4, the J gene TRBJ2-1; 9 positions match TRBD2. With V trimmed by 0 bases and J by 6 bases, 7 bases remained unmatched. This CDR3 comprises 16 residues. Germline V gene lookup returns CDR1 SGHNT and CDR2 YYREEE (reference sequence). DNA of the CDR3: TGTGCCAGCAGCTTGGGGTTTAGCGGGAGTAGCAATGAGCAGTTCTTC. Amino acid sequence: CASSLGFSGSSNEQFF.

J is TRBJ1-6 and V is TRBV7-2; D not resolved. Trimming left V 6 bases short and J 0 bases short, with 15 bases between. The CDR3 is made up of 17 amino acids. From germline, CDR1 is SGHTA and CDR2 FQGNSA. CDR3 protein: CASRSPVGGSYNSPLHF. For the CDR3, the DNA is TGTGCCAGCAGGTCCCCAGTAGGCGGCTCCTATAATTCACCCCTCCACTTT. The whole variable domain, filled in from reference TRBV7-2 and TRBJ1-6, reads GAGVSQSPSNKVTEKGKDVELRCDPISGHTALYWYRQSLGQGLEFLIYFQGNSAPDKSGLPSDRFSAERTGGSVSTLTIQRTQQEDSAVYLCASRSPVGGSYNSPLHFGNGTRLTVT.

The V gene is TRBV3-1 (or the pseudogene TRBV3-2), the J gene TRBJ2-7; D might be TRBD2 (5 bases). CDR3 length equals 15 residues. Germline CDR1 is LGHDT and CDR2 is YNNKEL (reference sequence). V was pared by 2 bases and J by 2 bases, with 13 bases between. CDR3 region: CASSQRVRVPYEQYF. For the CDR3, the DNA is TGTGCCAGCAGCCAAAGAGTGCGGGTCCCCTACGAGCAGTACTTC.

The chain joins TRBV18 to TRBJ2-7; 9 nucleotides line up with TRBD2. This CDR3 spans 14 amino acids. V lost 4 bases, J lost 6 bases, and 7 bases stayed unmatched. Germline V gives CDR1 KGHSH, CDR2 LQKENI. Here the CDR3 DNA reads TGTGCCAGCTCACTCTCTAGCGGGAATCGCGAGCAGTACTTC. Translating it yields CASSLSSGNREQYF.

The gene calls are TRBV6-6 and TRBJ1-5, with TRBD1 identical over 8 bases. This CDR3 is 16 amino acids long. Germline CDR1 reads MNHNY; CDR2 reads SVGAGI (reference sequence). V lost 8 bases, J lost 2 bases, and 11 bases stayed unmatched. CDR3 DNA: TGTGCCAGCCGCTCTACCATGGACAGGGGCAATCAGCCCCAGCATTTT. Translated, it gives CASRSTMDRGNQPQHF.

The V and J genes are TRBV15 and TRBJ1-1; D is possibly TRBD1 (5 bases). The germline V gene encodes CDR1 LNHNV and CDR2 YYDKDF (reference sequence). The CDR3 is made up of 14 amino acids. V was clipped by 4 bases and J by 5 bases, with 14 bases between them. CDR3 bases: TGTGCCACCAGCACCCGAGTGGGGCGGACTGAAGCTTTCTTT. This sequence encodes CATSTRVGRTEAFF.

This clone was counted a single time. The genes are TRBV5-4 and TRBJ2-7, with TRBD1 matching 9 bases. CDR1 and CDR2 (germline): SGHNT, YYREEE (reference sequence). CDR3 length: 15 residues. Germline trimming cut 1 base from V and 6 bases from J; bases unmatched to any gene: 8. This chain's CDR3 is CASSLYTGQGIEQYF. The CDR3 DNA is TGTGCCAGCAGCTTGTATACCGGACAGGGGATCGAGCAGTACTTC.

The chain recombines TRBV11-2 with TRBJ1-2; 7 bases agree with TRBD1. Germline V lookup: CDR1 SGHAT, CDR2 FQNNGV. The junction had 4 bases not matched to a gene; V was cut back by 4 bases and J by 5 bases. This CDR3 is 13 amino acids long. In DNA form, the CDR3 reads TGTGCCAGCAGCTCGGACAGGACTTATGGCTACACCTTC. Its protein product is CASSSDRTYGYTF.

The chain links TRBV19 to TRBJ2-3, with 7 bases lining up with TRBD2. The CDR3 has 15 residues. CDR1 and CDR2 (germline): LNHDA, SQIVND (reference sequence). The V segment lost 8 bases and the J segment 2 bases; nucleotides outside the gene matches: 10. The CDR3 protein is CASGLGAGPTDTQYF. The CDR3 coding sequence is TGTGCCAGTGGTTTAGGAGCGGGGCCCACAGATACGCAGTATTTT. The full variable domain, with the rest looked up from reference TRBV19 and TRBJ2-3, is DGGITQSPKYLFRKEGQNVTLSCEQNLNHDAMYWYRQDPGQGLRLIYYSQIVNDFQKGDIAEGYSVSREKKESFPLTVTSAQKNPTAFYLCASGLGAGPTDTQYFGPGTRLTVL.

V gene TRBV28 combines with J gene TRBJ2-5; tentative D call: TRBD1 (6 bases). Germline V CDR1 and CDR2: MDHEN, SYDVKM. CDR3 length: 14 amino acids. V was trimmed by 8 bases and J by 1 base, leaving 14 bases between them. The CDR3 bases are TGTGCCAGCTCCCAAGGGGGATTCCAAGAGACCCAGTACTTC. It is translated as CASSQGGFQETQYF.

The rearrangement links TRBV9 to TRBJ2-7, with a tentative D call TRBD1 (5 bases). The germline V gene has CDR1 SGDLS and CDR2 YYNGEE. Deletions cut 5 bases from V and 3 bases from J, with 12 bases between. This CDR3 spans 13 amino acids. CDR3 nucleotides: TGTGCCAGCAGTGACAGATCACACTACGAGCAGTACTTC. It yields the protein CASSDRSHYEQYF. Full variable domain (outside the CDR3, taken from reference TRBV9 and TRBJ2-7): DSGVTQTPKHLITATGQRVTLRCSPRSGDLSVYWYQQSLDQGLQFLIQYYNGEERAKGNILERFSAQQFPDLHSELNLSSLELGDSALYFCASSDRSHYEQYFGPGTRLTVT.

The gene calls are TRBV30 and TRBJ1-1, with D maybe TRBD1 (5 bases). CDR3 length equals 14 residues. V was trimmed by 4 bases and J by 0 bases, leaving 12 bases between them. Germline values: CDR1 GTSNPN, CDR2 SVGIG (reference sequence). The CDR3 DNA sequence: TGTGCCTGGACCCCGGGGGGGATGAACACTGAAGCTTTCTTT. Translating gives CAWTPGGMNTEAFF.

This clone came up once. The J gene is TRBJ2-7, the V gene TRBV18; TRBD2 aligns across 10 bases. The germline gives CDR1 KGHSH, CDR2 LQKENI. V trimming: 6 bases; J trimming: 3 bases; junction bases outside the gene matches: 8. CDR3 length equals 15 residues. The CDR3 DNA reads TGTGCCAGCTCTAGAACTAGCGGGAACCTCTACGAGCAGTACTTC. Its translation: CASSRTSGNLYEQYF. Supplemented by reference TRBV18 and TRBJ2-7, the full variable domain reads NAGVMQNPRHLVRRRGQEARLRCSPMKGHSHVYWYRQLPEEGLKFMVYLQKENIIDESGMPKERFSAEFPKEGPSILRIQQVVRGDSAAYFCASSRTSGNLYEQYFGPGTRLTVT.

V gene TRBV28 combines with J gene TRBJ1-2, with 7 bases aligning to TRBD1. V shed 4 bases, J shed 3 bases, and the junction held 8 bases outside the gene matches. The CDR3 contains 15 residues. Per the germline V gene, CDR1 is MDHEN and CDR2 is SYDVKM. The chain's CDR3 is CASSSGQAGDYGYTF. CDR3 DNA: TGTGCCAGCAGTTCAGGACAGGCAGGAGACTATGGCTACACCTTC.

The chain joins TRBV7-8 to TRBJ2-5, with 11 nucleotides matching TRBD2. The CDR3 sequence is 16 residues long. The germline V gene encodes CDR1 SGHVS and CDR2 FQNEAQ. The V and J ends lost 2 bases and 6 bases, in that order; junction bases with no gene match: 8. The DNA of the CDR3 is TGTGCCAGCAGCTTACCTTTAGCGGGAGGGTGGCAGACCCAGTACTTC. This encodes CASSLPLAGGWQTQYF.

The V call is TRBV23-1, the J call TRBJ2-5, with D possibly matching TRBD2 (6 bases). TRBV23-1 is labeled an ORF, and its function is uncertain. The V end lost 2 bases, the J end lost 4 bases, and 26 bases lay between the germline ends. This CDR3 is 19 amino acids long. CDR3 bases: TGCGCCAGCAGTCAAACCCCGAACAGACGGACTACTAGACGAGAGACCCAGTACTTC. This codes for CASSQTPNRRTTRRETQYF.

CDR3 nucleotide sequence: TGCGCCAGCAGCCTTAGCTCCGGGACAGGGATATCACCCCTCCACTTT. Translation gives CASSLSSGTGISPLHF. The chain has TRBV5-1 and TRBJ1-6; 9 nucleotides align to TRBD1. CDR1 is SGHRS and CDR2 is YFSETQ in the germline V gene. Trimming took 4 bases from V and 10 from J; bases not matched to a gene: 12. The CDR3 spans 16 residues.

This rearrangement joins TRBV27 to TRBJ1-6; a weak D match, TRBD1 (6 bases). V was clipped by 4 bases and J by 3 bases, with 10 bases between them. Germline V lookup: CDR1 MNHEY, CDR2 SMNVEV (reference sequence). The CDR3 sequence is 15 residues long. The CDR3 DNA reads as TGTGCCAGCAGTTCACCACAGGGCTATAATTCACCCCTCCACTTT. It encodes CASSSPQGYNSPLHF.

V and J are TRBV2 and TRBJ2-3; unclear D gene. Germline V CDR1 and CDR2: SNHLY, FYNNEI. Trimming cost V 10 bases and J 0 bases, with 14 bases left between them. The CDR3 totals 14 residues. CDR3 protein: CATRSGASTDTQYF. The CDR3 DNA is TGTGCCACCCGCTCGGGTGCAAGCACAGATACGCAGTATTTT.

V is TRBV30 and J is TRBJ2-3; D is unclear. Per germline, CDR1 GTSNPN and CDR2 SVGIG (reference sequence). V shed 1 base and J shed 0 bases, with 8 bases lying between them. The CDR3 has 14 amino acids. As DNA, the CDR3 is TGTGCCTGGAGTGAAGGAGCCAGCACAGATACGCAGTATTTT. Translation: CAWSEGASTDTQYF.